The 22 T cell receptor beta chains presented below share a single source sample, sequenced in a study of patients and donors after allogeneic stem cell transplantation. In TCRdb, the RT-PCR reads were re-called with MiXCR into one record per CDR3 protein. The repertoire holds over 9,500 distinct CDR3 sequences, with roughly 5.8% as singletons. Sequenced material: blood, either unsorted or a sorted T cell fraction (not recorded which). The origin of the receptors is a human donor who was either an allogeneic HSCT recipient or a stem cell or donor lymphocyte infusion donor (not recorded which). It is not recorded whose cells these are; they may come from a transplant donor.

The table lists this clonotype with many counts. This chain uses TRBV18 with TRBJ1-5; D perhaps matches TRBD1 (5 bases). Between the trimmed V and J ends, which lost 0 bases and 0 bases, there was a span of 12 bases. Germline-derived CDR1 and CDR2 are KGHSH and LQKENI. This CDR3 region has 17 residues. The CDR3 DNA reads as TGTGCCAGCTCACCACCAGGGGCGGGACCTAGCAATCAGCCCCAGCATTTT. Encoded protein: CASSPPGAGPSNQPQHF.

The chain combines TRBV6-5 with TRBJ2-1; 9 bases line up with TRBD2. Germline V lookup: CDR1 MNHEY, CDR2 SVGAGI. This CDR3 contains 16 residues. Losses at the gene ends were 6 bases for V and 1 base for J; bases not matched to a gene: 7. The CDR3 DNA sequence: TGTGCCAGCAGCCCTCGCGGGGGGGGATCCTACAATGAGCAGTTCTTC. Amino acid sequence: CASSPRGGGSYNEQFF.

This clonotype was counted at least ten times. The genes are TRBV7-9 and TRBJ1-5; no clear D gene. Germline CDR1 is SEHNR and CDR2 is FQNEAQ (reference sequence). The length of the CDR3 is 15 residues. Trimming cost V 1 base and J 2 bases, with 9 bases left between them. CDR3 loop: CASSLGGRGNQPQHF. The CDR3 nucleotides read TGTGCCAGCAGCTTAGGGGGTAGGGGCAATCAGCCCCAGCATTTT.

This clonotype was counted at least ten times. The chain has TRBV5-1 and TRBJ2-7; no clear D. The CDR3 is made up of 11 amino acids. The germline V gene has CDR1 SGHRS and CDR2 YFSETQ. V dropped 1 base and J dropped 7 bases, with 6 bases sitting between them. CDR3 protein: CASSLSGEQYF. CDR3 DNA sequence: TGCGCCAGCAGCTTGTCAGGAGAGCAGTACTTC. Full variable domain (remainder filled in from reference TRBV5-1 and TRBJ2-7): KAGVTQTPRYLIKTRGQQVTLSCSPISGHRSVSWYQQTPGQGLQFLFEYFSETQRNKGNFPGRFSGRQFSNSRSEMNVSTLELGDSALYLCASSLSGEQYFGPGTRLTVT.

V is TRBV6-5 and J is TRBJ2-1; 9 bases fit TRBD1. This CDR3 has 16 residues. Germline-derived CDR1 and CDR2 are MNHEY and SVGAGI. V shed 5 bases, J shed 6 bases, and the junction held 11 bases outside the gene matches. As DNA, the CDR3 is TGTGCCAGCAGTCTCGCAGCCGGGACAGGGCTCAATGAGCAGTTCTTC. Translated: CASSLAAGTGLNEQFF.

By share, this clonotype ranks as medium-sized. The rearrangement uses TRBV4-3 and TRBJ1-2, with TRBD1 matching 9 bases. The junction had 10 bases not matched to a gene; V was cut back by 0 bases and J by 5 bases. CDR1 and CDR2 from the germline V gene are LGHNA and YSLEER. CDR3 length equals 17 residues. DNA for the CDR3: TGCGCCAGCAGCCAAGAACTAAACAGGGGGCTGATTTATGGCTACACCTTC. Translation gives CASSQELNRGLIYGYTF.

This clonotype has a count of ten or more. The rearrangement joins TRBV10-3 to TRBJ2-3; D remains ambiguous. This CDR3 spans 12 amino acids. V shed 6 bases and J shed 2 bases, with 6 bases lying between them. CDR1 is ENHRY and CDR2 is SYGVKD in the germline V gene. The CDR3 nucleotides are TGTGCCATCAGGGGATACACAGATACGCAGTATTTT. Its protein product is CAIRGYTDTQYF.

The J gene is TRBJ2-7, the V gene TRBV9; D ambiguous. Trimming shortened V by 3 bases and J by 0 bases, and 10 bases separated the two germline ends. Per germline, CDR1 SGDLS and CDR2 YYNGEE. The CDR3 is made up of 14 amino acids. In nucleotides, the CDR3 is TGTGCCAGCAGCGCCACCTCGAGCTCCTACGAGCAGTACTTC. Translating it yields CASSATSSSYEQYF. Looking up the rest from reference TRBV9 and TRBJ2-7 gives the full variable domain: DSGVTQTPKHLITATGQRVTLRCSPRSGDLSVYWYQQSLDQGLQFLIQYYNGEERAKGNILERFSAQQFPDLHSELNLSSLELGDSALYFCASSATSSSYEQYFGPGTRLTVT.

The sample holds many counts of this clonotype. V and J are TRBV29-1 and TRBJ1-1; D is possibly TRBD1 (6 bases). CDR3 size: 15 residues. V dropped 4 bases and J dropped 0 bases, with 15 bases sitting between them. Germline CDR1 and CDR2: SQVTM and ANQGSEA. Here the CDR3 DNA reads TGCAGCGTTGGGGGGGCATTGGGGATGAACACTGAAGCTTTCTTT. Translating gives CSVGGALGMNTEAFF.

There are many counts of this clonotype. The chain couples TRBV5-5 to TRBJ1-2; possibly TRBD1 for D (6 bases). This CDR3 contains 15 residues. CDR1 is SGHKS, CDR2 YYEKEE, per germline (reference sequence). V lost 0 bases and J 0 bases, leaving 9 bases between the germline ends. The CDR3 reads CASSLGTAANYGYTF. In DNA form, the CDR3 reads TGTGCCAGCAGCTTGGGGACAGCAGCTAACTATGGCTACACCTTC.

This clonotype was observed a handful of times. The chain carries TRBV27 and TRBJ2-5, with a possible D match to TRBD2 (5 bases). Between the trimmed V and J ends, which lost 2 bases and 5 bases, there was a span of 6 bases. Per the germline V gene, CDR1 is MNHEY and CDR2 is SMNVEV (reference sequence). The CDR3 loop spans 12 amino acids. CDR3 nucleotide sequence: TGTGCCAGCAGTTTAAGAGGGGAGACCCAGTACTTC. As protein: CASSLRGETQYF.

This clonotype was counted many times. The rearrangement uses TRBV15 and TRBJ1-1; D gene ambiguous. Looked up from germline, CDR1 is LNHNV and CDR2 is YYDKDF (reference sequence). The CDR3 has 13 amino acids. The germline V and J ends were trimmed by 1 base and 0 bases, with 3 bases remaining between them. CDR3 sequence reads: CATSRVMNTEAFF. CDR3 nucleotides: TGTGCCACCAGCAGAGTCATGAACACTGAAGCTTTCTTT.

This clonotype was observed at least ten times. V is TRBV6-2 or TRBV6-3 and J is TRBJ2-7; tentatively, D is TRBD2 (5 bases). CDR3 length equals 14 residues. Germline V CDR1 and CDR2: MNHEY, SVGEGT. Between the trimmed V and J ends, which lost 6 bases and 1 base, there was a span of 13 bases. The CDR3 loop is CASSPFAGSYEQYF. The CDR3 region has the DNA TGTGCCAGCAGCCCCTTTGCGGGTTCCTACGAGCAGTACTTC.

The J gene is TRBJ2-1, the V gene TRBV20-1; D perhaps matches TRBD2 (6 bases). Looked up from germline, CDR1 is DFQATT and CDR2 is SNEGSKA (reference sequence). The CDR3 is made up of 15 amino acids. With 3 bases removed from V and 7 bases from J, the gap between germline ends came to 19 bases. This CDR3 is CSASSQAREYNEQFF. The CDR3 DNA follows: TGCAGTGCTAGTTCCCAAGCGCGGGAATATAATGAGCAGTTCTTC.

This clonotype is labeled as medium-sized. The rearrangement links TRBV12-3 or TRBV12-4 to TRBJ1-3; no clear D. The CDR3 is made up of 14 amino acids. V was shortened by 7 bases and J by 0 bases, with 10 bases between the two germline ends. The DNA for the CDR3 is TGTGCCAGCATCCTCGGTAGCTCTGGAAACACCATATATTTT. Translated, it gives CASILGSSGNTIYF.

This clonotype has a count of ten or more. This chain joins TRBV20-1 and TRBJ2-7, with 7 nucleotides matching TRBD1. V shed 4 bases and J 3 bases; nucleotides not matched to a gene: 9. Germline lookup yields CDR1 DFQATT and CDR2 SNEGSKA (reference sequence). The CDR3 extends over 14 amino acids. CDR3 DNA: TGCAGTGCTACTTCCGGGACAGTGATCTACGAGCAGTACTTC. This translates into CSATSGTVIYEQYF.

This rearrangement joins TRBV5-1 to TRBJ2-3; 9 bases map to TRBD2. This CDR3 has 16 amino acids. CDR1 is SGHRS and CDR2 is YFSETQ in the germline V gene. Trimming took 4 bases from V and 5 from J; bases not matched to a gene: 11. This CDR3 reads CASSDIAGVSGDTQYF. CDR3 DNA sequence: TGCGCCAGCAGCGACATAGCGGGAGTCTCGGGAGATACGCAGTATTTT.

This clonotype was observed many times. The chain carries TRBV7-6 and TRBJ2-1; D gene unclear. The ends were cut back, 0 bases at V and 8 bases at J, with 8 bases in the middle. Germline lookup yields CDR1 SGHVS and CDR2 FNYEAQ. This CDR3 contains 13 residues. DNA for the CDR3: TGTGCCAGCAGCTTAGCTAGGTTCTATGAGCAGTTCTTC. It yields the protein CASSLARFYEQFF.

This clonotype is medium-sized by share. V is TRBV6-1 and J is TRBJ1-1, with D possibly matching TRBD1 (5 bases). The CDR3 has 12 residues. V was trimmed by 3 bases and J by 6 bases, leaving 8 bases between them. Germline lookup yields CDR1 MNHNS and CDR2 SASEGT. Here the CDR3 reads CASSEHRSEAFF. The CDR3 nucleotides read TGTGCCAGCAGTGAGCACAGGTCTGAAGCTTTCTTT.

This clonotype has a single count. This may be a read error: a much more frequent sequence differs by one nucleotide. As the CDR3 is not closed by the conserved phenylalanine or tryptophan, this likely results from a read error. The rearrangement joins TRBV19 to TRBJ1-5; D is ambiguous. V gave up 8 bases and J gave up 3 bases, with 11 bases separating them. CDR1 is LNHDA, CDR2 SQIVND, per germline (reference sequence). The CDR3 consists of 13 residues. In DNA form, the CDR3 reads TGTGCCAGTCGGTCTGGAAACAATCAGCCCCAGCATTTG. Protein: CASRSGNNQPQHL.

This clonotype was counted many times. The V and J genes are TRBV6-6 and TRBJ2-5; no reliable D call. CDR3 length: 12 amino acids. Trimming pared 5 bases from V and 8 bases from J, leaving 12 bases between. Germline CDR1 is MNHNY and CDR2 is SVGAGI (reference sequence). CDR3 in amino acids: CASSPPQGTQYF. In DNA form, the CDR3 reads TGTGCCAGCAGTCCCCCGCAAGGCACCCAGTACTTC.

This clonotype was seen more than once but under ten times. The chain uses TRBV5-1 and TRBJ2-1; D possibly corresponds to TRBD1 (7 bases). Germline assignment: CDR1 SGHRS and CDR2 YFSETQ. The V end lost 4 bases, the J end lost 0 bases, and 17 bases lay between the germline ends. The CDR3 runs to 17 residues. The CDR3: CASSERAGGSSYNEQFF. The CDR3 coding sequence is TGCGCCAGCAGCGAGAGGGCAGGGGGGAGCTCCTACAATGAGCAGTTCTTC.